These 30 T cell receptor beta chains were sequenced from one sample in a study of shared clonotypes between healthy human individuals. CD45RO-negative cells were positively selected for CCR7, leaving out terminally differentiated effector memory CD45RA+ cells. Only in-frame clones appear in the TCRdb table, and some are missing; sequencing was by immunoSEQ multiplex PCR. This table has about 2 million clones, less than 95% appearing once. Sequenced sample: naive CD8+ T cells sorted from blood. The receptors come from a man younger than 35 in good health.

The chain couples TRBV5-4 to TRBJ2-7; the D gene is possibly TRBD2 (6 bases). The V gene's germline CDR1 is SGHNT and CDR2 YYREEE (reference sequence). The CDR3 is 13 amino acids. V lost 5 bases to trimming and J lost 2 bases, with 11 bases between them. The chain's CDR3 is CASSTAGTYEQYF. The CDR3 bases are TGTGCCAGCAGTACGGCGGGAACCTACGAGCAGTACTTC.

This chain links TRBV25-1 with TRBJ2-1; D is uncertain. The CDR3 is 11 amino acids. V lost 6 bases and J 3 bases, leaving 3 bases between the germline ends. From germline, CDR1 is MGHDK and CDR2 SYGVNS. CDR3 loop: CASRFYNEQFF. In DNA, the CDR3 is TGTGCCAGCAGGTTCTACAATGAGCAGTTCTTC.

V is TRBV4-3 and J is TRBJ2-1, with 7 positions matching TRBD2. V was pared by 1 base and J by 2 bases, with 11 bases of the junction left unmatched. CDR3 length: 18 amino acids. CDR1 and CDR2 (germline): LGHNA, YSLEER. CDR3: CASSQVWGGGGPYNEQFF. CDR3 DNA: TGCGCCAGCAGCCAAGTCTGGGGGGGTGGCGGGCCCTACAATGAGCAGTTCTTC.

V gene TRBV11-2 combines with J gene TRBJ1-3; the D is unclear. V was shortened by 1 base and J by 0 bases, with 7 bases between the two germline ends. In germline, CDR1 is SGHAT, CDR2 FQNNGV. The CDR3 extends over 15 amino acids. The CDR3 DNA reads TGTGCCAGCAGCTTAGGTCCGGACTCTGGAAACACCATATATTTT. Translation: CASSLGPDSGNTIYF.

V usage is TRBV25-1 and J usage is TRBJ1-5; 8 bases are a match to TRBD1. From germline, CDR1 is MGHDK and CDR2 SYGVNS. V lost 5 bases and J lost 2; bases outside the gene matches: 5. This CDR3 region has 15 residues. CDR3 amino acids: CASSPTGVGNQPQHF. As DNA, the CDR3 is TGTGCCAGCAGTCCGACAGGGGTTGGCAATCAGCCCCAGCATTTT.

This chain uses TRBV7-8 with TRBJ2-1, with D possibly called TRBD1 or TRBD2 (6 bases each). CDR1 is SGHVS and CDR2 is FQNEAQ in the germline V gene. The CDR3 covers 14 residues. Trimming shortened V by 8 bases and J by 5 bases, and 16 bases separated the two germline ends. CDR3 residues: CASGGRGINNEQFF. DNA for the CDR3: TGTGCCAGCGGGGGGCGCGGGATTAACAATGAGCAGTTCTTC.

This clone was seen once. This chain links TRBV27 with TRBJ1-1; a weak D match, TRBD1 (5 bases). V lost 2 bases and J lost 8, with 12 bases in between. Germline lookup yields CDR1 MNHEY and CDR2 SMNVEV (reference sequence). The CDR3 runs to 13 residues. The CDR3: CASSLGATKEAFF. CDR3 in DNA: TGTGCCAGCAGTTTAGGGGCCACAAAGGAAGCTTTCTTT.

Concerning this clone: The identical CDR3 is also encoded by other nucleotide sequences in the sample. The chain recombines TRBV6-1 with TRBJ2-7, with D uncertain. V lost 6 bases to trimming and J lost 0 bases, with 9 bases between them. Looked up from germline, CDR1 is MNHNS and CDR2 is SASEGT. The CDR3 runs 13 residues. The CDR3 DNA reads TGTGCCAGCAGCCGGACGGGCTCCTACGAGCAGTACTTC. Protein sequence: CASSRTGSYEQYF.

The chain links TRBV20-1 to TRBJ2-2, with D uncertain. Germline-derived CDR1 and CDR2 are DFQATT and SNEGSKA (reference sequence). The V end lost 5 bases, the J end lost 6 bases, and 7 bases lay between the germline ends. The CDR3 covers 11 residues. The CDR3 is CSAPVSGELFF. CDR3 sequence (DNA): TGCAGTGCTCCCGTGTCCGGGGAGCTGTTTTTT.

The gene calls are TRBV5-6 and TRBJ2-5; no definite D call. CDR3 size: 14 residues. V lost 2 bases to trimming and J lost 2 bases, with 10 bases between them. Germline V gene sequence: CDR1 SGHDT, CDR2 YYEEEE. CDR3 nucleotides: TGTGCCAGCAGCTTCGAGGAGAAACAAGAGACCCAGTACTTC. This codes for CASSFEEKQETQYF.

This chain connects TRBV7-9 to TRBJ2-7, with 10 bases identical to TRBD2. Losses at the gene ends were 2 bases for V and 0 bases for J; bases not matched to a gene: 4. The CDR3 consists of 16 residues. In germline, CDR1 is SEHNR, CDR2 FQNEAQ (reference sequence). The CDR3 protein is CASSLPQRGGSYEQYF. The DNA for the CDR3 is TGTGCCAGCAGCTTACCCCAGCGGGGGGGCTCCTACGAGCAGTACTTC. The full variable domain, rest sourced from reference TRBV7-9 and TRBJ2-7, is DTGVSQNPRHKITKRGQNVTFRCDPISEHNRLYWYRQTLGQGPEFLTYFQNEAQLEKSRLLSDRFSAERPKGSFSTLEIQRTEQGDSAMYLCASSLPQRGGSYEQYFGPGTRLTVT.

The V and J genes are TRBV2 and TRBJ2-5; no definite D call. Trimming stripped 4 bases from V and 3 bases from J, with 9 bases between. The CDR3 runs 13 residues. Germline V gene sequence: CDR1 SNHLY, CDR2 FYNNEI. This CDR3 is CASSARVKETQYF. The CDR3 DNA sequence: TGTGCCAGCAGTGCAAGAGTTAAAGAGACCCAGTACTTC.

This clone has only one observation. Sequence at one end of the junction differs from germline and may be a read error. V gene TRBV6-1 combines with J gene TRBJ1-2; 7 positions match TRBD1. This CDR3 contains 15 residues. Germline V gene data show CDR1 as MNHNS and CDR2 as SASEGT. As DNA, the CDR3 is TGTGCCAGCGGTGAACAGGGGTCGGGTCGGTATGGCTACACCTTC. Its translation: CASGEQGSGRYGYTF.

The chain uses TRBV27 and TRBJ2-1, with TRBD2 as a possible D gene (6 bases). Germline V gene lookup returns CDR1 MNHEY and CDR2 SMNVEV (reference sequence). V dropped 7 bases and J dropped 4 bases, with 17 bases sitting between them. CDR3 length equals 15 residues. DNA of the CDR3: TGTGCCAGCACCCCTTTCGGGGGACTTTACAATGAGCAGTTCTTC. It codes for CASTPFGGLYNEQFF.

V usage is TRBV5-6 and J usage is TRBJ2-7; D is possibly TRBD2 (5 bases). Germline CDR1 SGHDT, CDR2 YYEEEE. Between the trimmed V and J ends, which lost 2 bases and 6 bases, there was a span of 12 bases. The CDR3 consists of 13 residues. The CDR3 nucleotides read TGTGCCAGCAGCTTCGAAGAGGGAAGCGAGCAGTACTTC. Translating gives CASSFEEGSEQYF.

V gene TRBV21-1 combines with J gene TRBJ2-7; the table's D call, TRBD2, was not checked against the DNA. TRBV21-1 is assigned pseudogene status. The CDR3 sequence is 18 residues long. The CDR3 region is CASSKEGVRTSGAYEQYF. The CDR3 DNA reads as TGTGCCAGCAGCAAAGAAGGCGTACGAACTAGCGGAGCCTACGAGCAGTACTTC.

The count of this clone is one. The chain couples TRBV30 to TRBJ1-3; the D is unclear. The V gene's germline CDR1 is GTSNPN and CDR2 SVGIG (reference sequence). The CDR3 is made up of 13 amino acids. V gave up 2 bases and J gave up 8 bases, with 13 bases separating them. The CDR3 protein is CAWSYGLGDTIYF. Written as DNA, the CDR3 is TGTGCCTGGAGTTACGGCCTTGGGGACACCATATATTTT.

The rearrangement links TRBV4-3 to TRBJ2-1; 11 bases are shared with TRBD2. Germline trimming cut 0 bases from V and 8 bases from J; bases unmatched to any gene: 6. Germline V CDR1 and CDR2: LGHNA, YSLEER. The CDR3 consists of 16 residues. The CDR3 loop is CASSQDRTSGLDEQFF. The CDR3, as DNA: TGCGCCAGCAGCCAAGATCGGACTAGCGGGCTTGATGAGCAGTTCTTC.

This chain connects TRBV28 to TRBJ2-7; D unresolved. V was shortened by 1 base and J by 6 bases, with 10 bases between the two germline ends. The CDR3 has 13 residues. CDR1 and CDR2 (germline): MDHEN, SYDVKM. As DNA, the CDR3 is TGTGCCAGCAGTTTATCCCTCTATGGCGAGCAGTACTTC. The encoded protein is CASSLSLYGEQYF.

The J gene is TRBJ1-2, the V gene TRBV2; D remains unclear. CDR1 and CDR2 from the germline V gene are SNHLY and FYNNEI. V was pared by 1 base and J by 0 bases, with 12 bases between. This CDR3 region has 16 residues. In DNA form, the CDR3 reads TGTGCCAGCAGTGAAGTCAGGACCCCCGCTAACTATGGCTACACCTTC. Protein sequence: CASSEVRTPANYGYTF.

The chain joins TRBV7-9 to TRBJ1-1, with D perhaps matching TRBD1 (6 bases). Trimming removed 9 bases from V and 6 bases from J, with 20 bases in between. The V gene's germline CDR1 is SEHNR and CDR2 FQNEAQ (reference sequence). This CDR3 spans 14 amino acids. The DNA for the CDR3 is TGTGCCAGTACTACCGGGACAAGGGGCCCTGAAGCTTTCTTT. This codes for CASTTGTRGPEAFF.

This chain joins TRBV5-1 and TRBJ2-7; D ambiguous. The CDR3 has 13 amino acids. The germline V gene has CDR1 SGHRS and CDR2 YFSETQ. The V end was cut by 0 bases, the J end by 6 bases, with 10 bases between. The CDR3 loop reads CASSLAGLSEQYF. The CDR3 bases are TGCGCCAGCAGCTTGGCCGGGCTTTCCGAGCAGTACTTC.

This CDR3 is CASSHGDRGYNEQFF. In DNA, the CDR3 is TGCGCCAGCAGCCACGGCGACAGGGGGTACAATGAGCAGTTCTTC. The V call is TRBV4-1, the J call TRBJ2-1, with 9 nucleotides matching TRBD1. The CDR3 length is 15 residues. CDR1 is MGHRA, CDR2 YSYEKL, per germline. The J segment lost 4 bases and the V segment lost 3 bases, leaving 4 bases of the junction unmatched.

Of note for this clone: Other DNA sequences in this specimen translate into the identical CDR3. V gene TRBV7-9 combines with J gene TRBJ2-1; D ambiguous. The CDR3 is 13 residues long. Germline V lookup: CDR1 SEHNR, CDR2 FQNEAQ (reference sequence). Trimming removed 4 bases from V and 0 bases from J, with 4 bases in between. This CDR3 reads CASSSTSYNEQFF. For the CDR3, the DNA is TGTGCCAGCAGCTCAACCTCCTACAATGAGCAGTTCTTC. Looking up the rest from reference TRBV7-9 and TRBJ2-1 gives the full variable domain: DTGVSQNPRHKITKRGQNVTFRCDPISEHNRLYWYRQTLGQGPEFLTYFQNEAQLEKSRLLSDRFSAERPKGSFSTLEIQRTEQGDSAMYLCASSSTSYNEQFFGPGTRLTVL.

DNA of the CDR3: TGTGCCAGCAGTTACGGGGACAGGCACGAGCAGTACTTC. This gives the protein CASSYGDRHEQYF. V gene TRBV11-1 combines with J gene TRBJ2-7; 8 positions match TRBD1. Trimming removed 6 bases from V and 5 bases from J; junction bases left unmatched: 6. The CDR3 runs 13 residues. Germline assignment: CDR1 SGHAT and CDR2 FQDESV (reference sequence).

The chain couples TRBV7-8 to TRBJ1-2; TRBD1 might be the D (6 bases). The CDR3 runs 20 residues. CDR1 SGHVS and CDR2 FQNEAQ come from the germline V gene. V dropped 2 bases and J dropped 3 bases, with 28 bases sitting between them. The CDR3 sequence: CASSLIEEGHISPAYYGYTF. CDR3 coding DNA: TGTGCCAGCAGCTTAATCGAAGAGGGACATATTAGCCCCGCTTACTATGGCTACACCTTC.

The V call is TRBV5-1, the J call TRBJ2-1; maybe TRBD2 (6 bases). Germline CDR1 SGHRS, CDR2 YFSETQ. The CDR3 sequence is 13 residues long. V lost 1 base and J lost 10, with 12 bases in between. This CDR3 reads CASSLFLATEQFF. DNA of the CDR3: TGCGCCAGCAGCTTGTTCCTAGCGACGGAGCAGTTCTTC.

The J gene is TRBJ2-1, the V gene TRBV7-8; 7 bases line up with TRBD2. The V gene end was trimmed by 1 base and the J gene end by 4 bases; junction bases not matched to a gene: 4. The germline CDR1 and CDR2 sequences are SGHVS and FQNEAQ. The CDR3 has 15 amino acids. The CDR3 nucleotides are TGTGCCAGCAGCTTAGACCCGGGGGGATACAATGAGCAGTTCTTC. As protein: CASSLDPGGYNEQFF.

V usage is TRBV19 and J usage is TRBJ2-5; 11 bases are shared with TRBD2. Germline CDR1 and CDR2: LNHDA and SQIVND (reference sequence). CDR3 length: 15 residues. Unmatched junction bases numbered 4, after V lost 6 bases and J lost 1 base. CDR3: CASSLSGGAQETQYF. The CDR3 DNA is TGTGCCAGTAGCCTTAGCGGGGGGGCCCAAGAGACCCAGTACTTC.

This chain uses TRBV28 with TRBJ2-2, with 7 bases aligning to TRBD1. The CDR3 is 16 residues long. Germline trimming cut 11 bases from V and 4 bases from J; bases unmatched to any gene: 16. CDR1 MDHEN and CDR2 SYDVKM come from the germline V gene. CDR3 DNA sequence: TGTGCCGCAAGCCCTTCTCGGGACAGTGTCACCGGGGAGCTGTTTTTT. This codes for CAASPSRDSVTGELFF.